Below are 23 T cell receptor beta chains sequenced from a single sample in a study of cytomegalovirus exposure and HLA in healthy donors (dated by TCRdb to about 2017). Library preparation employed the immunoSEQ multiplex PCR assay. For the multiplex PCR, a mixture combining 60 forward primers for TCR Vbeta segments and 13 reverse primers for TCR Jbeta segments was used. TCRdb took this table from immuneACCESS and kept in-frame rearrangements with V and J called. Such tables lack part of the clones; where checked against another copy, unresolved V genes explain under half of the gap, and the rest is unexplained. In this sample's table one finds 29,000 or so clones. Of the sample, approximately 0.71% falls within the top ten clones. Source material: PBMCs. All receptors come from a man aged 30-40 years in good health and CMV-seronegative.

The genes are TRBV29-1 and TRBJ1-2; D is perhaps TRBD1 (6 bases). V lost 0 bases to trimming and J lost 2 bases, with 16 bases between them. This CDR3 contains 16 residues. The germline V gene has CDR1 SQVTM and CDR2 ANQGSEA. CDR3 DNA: TGCAGCGTTGAAGAGTCGCAGGGGCGGTCCAACTATGGCTACACCTTC. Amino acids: CSVEESQGRSNYGYTF.

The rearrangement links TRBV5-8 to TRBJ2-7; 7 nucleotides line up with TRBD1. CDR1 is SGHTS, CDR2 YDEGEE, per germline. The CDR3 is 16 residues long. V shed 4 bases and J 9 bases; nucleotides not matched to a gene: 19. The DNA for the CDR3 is TGTGCCAGCAGCACGTCCGGGACAGCATTTTCCCGAGTGCAGTACTTC. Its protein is CASSTSGTAFSRVQYF.

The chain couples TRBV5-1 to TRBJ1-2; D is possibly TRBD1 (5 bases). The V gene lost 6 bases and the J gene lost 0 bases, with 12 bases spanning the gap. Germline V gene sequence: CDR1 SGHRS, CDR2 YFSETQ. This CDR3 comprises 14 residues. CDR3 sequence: CASNPGGSNYGYTF. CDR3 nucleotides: TGCGCCAGCAACCCGGGGGGGTCTAACTATGGCTACACCTTC.

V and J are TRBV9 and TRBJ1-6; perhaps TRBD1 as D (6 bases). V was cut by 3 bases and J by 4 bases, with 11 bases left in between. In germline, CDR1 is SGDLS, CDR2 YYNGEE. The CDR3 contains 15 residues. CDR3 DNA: TGTGCCAGCAGCGGGGCTGGACAGTATAATTCACCCCTCCACTTT. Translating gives CASSGAGQYNSPLHF.

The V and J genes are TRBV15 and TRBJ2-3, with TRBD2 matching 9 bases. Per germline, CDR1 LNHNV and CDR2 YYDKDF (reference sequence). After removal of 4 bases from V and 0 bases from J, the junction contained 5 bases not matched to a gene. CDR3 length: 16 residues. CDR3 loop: CATSTGLATSTDTQYF. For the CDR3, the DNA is TGTGCCACCAGCACAGGACTAGCGACTAGCACAGATACGCAGTATTTT.

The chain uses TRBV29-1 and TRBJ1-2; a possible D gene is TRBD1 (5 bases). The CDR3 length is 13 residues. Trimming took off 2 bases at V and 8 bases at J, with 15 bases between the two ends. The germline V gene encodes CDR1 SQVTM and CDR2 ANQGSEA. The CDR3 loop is CSVERSRASGYTF. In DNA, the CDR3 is TGCAGCGTTGAAAGGAGCAGGGCTTCGGGCTACACCTTC.

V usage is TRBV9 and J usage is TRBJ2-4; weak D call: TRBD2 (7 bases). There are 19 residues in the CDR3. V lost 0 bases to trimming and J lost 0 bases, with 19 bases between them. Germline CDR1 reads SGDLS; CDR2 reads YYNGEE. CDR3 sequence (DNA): TGTGCCAGCAGCGTAGGGGGGGGGCTCTCCTCAATAGCCAAAAACATTCAGTACTTC. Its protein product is CASSVGGGLSSIAKNIQYF.

The CDR3 coding sequence is TGTGCCAGCAGCTTTATAGCGGGAAGCTCCTACAATGAGCAGTTCTTC. This codes for CASSFIAGSSYNEQFF. The chain combines TRBV5-6 with TRBJ2-1; 8 nucleotides agree with TRBD2. V was clipped by 2 bases and J by 0 bases; unmatched bases: 4. The CDR3 covers 16 residues. Germline CDR1 reads SGHDT; CDR2 reads YYEEEE.

The CDR3 loop is CASSLREETQYF. DNA of the CDR3: TGTGCCAGCAGTTTACGGGAGGAGACCCAGTACTTC. V is TRBV28 and J is TRBJ2-5; D might be TRBD2 (6 bases). CDR3 size: 12 residues. The V end was cut by 2 bases, the J end by 5 bases, with 6 bases between. Germline V CDR1 and CDR2: MDHEN, SYDVKM.

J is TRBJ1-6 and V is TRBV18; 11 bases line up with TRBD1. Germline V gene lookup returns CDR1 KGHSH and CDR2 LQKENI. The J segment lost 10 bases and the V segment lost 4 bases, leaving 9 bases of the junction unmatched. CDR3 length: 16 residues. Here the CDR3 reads CASSQNSGTGGSPLHF. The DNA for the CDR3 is TGTGCCAGCTCACAAAACTCCGGGACAGGGGGATCACCCCTCCACTTT.

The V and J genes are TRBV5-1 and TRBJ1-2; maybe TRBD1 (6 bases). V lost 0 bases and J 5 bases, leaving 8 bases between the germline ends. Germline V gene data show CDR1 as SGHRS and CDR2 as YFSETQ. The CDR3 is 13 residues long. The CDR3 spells CASSLGTEYGYTF. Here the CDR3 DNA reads TGCGCCAGCAGCTTGGGGACAGAGTATGGCTACACCTTC.

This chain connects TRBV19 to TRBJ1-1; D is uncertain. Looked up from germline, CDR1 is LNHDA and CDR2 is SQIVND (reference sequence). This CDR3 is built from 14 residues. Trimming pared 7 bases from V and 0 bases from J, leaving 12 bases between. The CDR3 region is CASTPSGMNTEAFF. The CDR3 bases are TGTGCCAGTACCCCGTCAGGCATGAACACTGAAGCTTTCTTT.

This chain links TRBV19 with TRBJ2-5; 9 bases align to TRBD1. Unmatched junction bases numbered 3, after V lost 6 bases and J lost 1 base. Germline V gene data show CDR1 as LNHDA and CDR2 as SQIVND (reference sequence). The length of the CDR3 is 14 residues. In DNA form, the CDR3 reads TGTGCCAGTAGCCGGACAGGGGTCCAAGAGACCCAGTACTTC. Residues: CASSRTGVQETQYF.

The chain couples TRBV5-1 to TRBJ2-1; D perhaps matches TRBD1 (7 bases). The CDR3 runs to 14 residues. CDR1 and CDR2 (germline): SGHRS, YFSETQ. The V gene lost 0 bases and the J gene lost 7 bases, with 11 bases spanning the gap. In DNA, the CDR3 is TGCGCCAGCAGCTTGGCATCAGGGGGGAATGAGCAGTTCTTC. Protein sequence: CASSLASGGNEQFF.

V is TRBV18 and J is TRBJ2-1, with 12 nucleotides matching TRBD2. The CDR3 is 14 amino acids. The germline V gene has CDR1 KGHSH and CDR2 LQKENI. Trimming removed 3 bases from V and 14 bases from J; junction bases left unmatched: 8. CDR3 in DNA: TGTGCCAGCTCACCGGAGGGACTAGCGGGCCAGAAGTTCTTC. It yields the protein CASSPEGLAGQKFF.

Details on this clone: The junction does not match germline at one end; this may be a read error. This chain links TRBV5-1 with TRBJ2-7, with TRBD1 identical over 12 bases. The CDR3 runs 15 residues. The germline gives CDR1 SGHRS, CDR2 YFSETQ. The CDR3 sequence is CASSPGTGGSDEQYF. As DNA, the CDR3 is TGCGCCAGCAGCCCGGGGACAGGGGGCTCCGACGAGCAGTACTTC.

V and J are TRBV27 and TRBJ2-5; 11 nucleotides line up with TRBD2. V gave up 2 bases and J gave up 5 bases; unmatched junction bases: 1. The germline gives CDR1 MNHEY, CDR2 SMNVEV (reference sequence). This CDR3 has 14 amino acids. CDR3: CASSLTSGSETQYF. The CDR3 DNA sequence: TGTGCCAGCAGTTTAACTAGCGGGAGTGAGACCCAGTACTTC.

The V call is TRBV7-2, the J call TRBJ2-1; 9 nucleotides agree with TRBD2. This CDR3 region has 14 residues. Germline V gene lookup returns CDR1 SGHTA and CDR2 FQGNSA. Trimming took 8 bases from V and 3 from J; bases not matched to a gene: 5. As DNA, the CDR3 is TGTGCCAGCGCGCGACTAGCGGACTACAATGAGCAGTTCTTC. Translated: CASARLADYNEQFF. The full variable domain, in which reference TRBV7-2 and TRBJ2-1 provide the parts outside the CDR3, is GAGVSQSPSNKVTEKGKDVELRCDPISGHTALYWYRQSLGQGLEFLIYFQGNSAPDKSGLPSDRFSAERTGGSVSTLTIQRTQQEDSAVYLCASARLADYNEQFFGPGTRLTVL.

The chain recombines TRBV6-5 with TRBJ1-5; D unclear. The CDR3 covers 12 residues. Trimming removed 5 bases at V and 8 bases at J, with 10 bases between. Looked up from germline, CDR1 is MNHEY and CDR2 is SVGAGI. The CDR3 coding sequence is TGTGCCAGCAGTCATCCCGGGGAGCCCCAGCATTTT. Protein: CASSHPGEPQHF.

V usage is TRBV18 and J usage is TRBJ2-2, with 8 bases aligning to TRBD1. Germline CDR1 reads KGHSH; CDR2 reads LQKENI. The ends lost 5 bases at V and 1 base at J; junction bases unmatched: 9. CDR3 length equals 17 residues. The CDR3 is CASSRGQGTMNTGELFF. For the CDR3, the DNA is TGTGCCAGCTCAAGAGGACAGGGCACGATGAACACCGGGGAGCTGTTTTTT.

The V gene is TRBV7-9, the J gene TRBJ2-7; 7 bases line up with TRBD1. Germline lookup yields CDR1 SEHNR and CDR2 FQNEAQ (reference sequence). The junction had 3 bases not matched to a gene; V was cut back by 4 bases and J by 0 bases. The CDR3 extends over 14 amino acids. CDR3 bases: TGTGCCAGCAGCTACACAGGGGTCTCCTACGAGCAGTACTTC. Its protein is CASSYTGVSYEQYF.

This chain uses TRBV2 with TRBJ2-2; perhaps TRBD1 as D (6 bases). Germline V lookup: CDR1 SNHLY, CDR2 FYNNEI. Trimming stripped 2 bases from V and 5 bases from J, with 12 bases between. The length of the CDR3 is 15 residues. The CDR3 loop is CASSELTGGTGELFF. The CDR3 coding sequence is TGTGCCAGCAGTGAACTGACAGGAGGTACCGGGGAGCTGTTTTTT.

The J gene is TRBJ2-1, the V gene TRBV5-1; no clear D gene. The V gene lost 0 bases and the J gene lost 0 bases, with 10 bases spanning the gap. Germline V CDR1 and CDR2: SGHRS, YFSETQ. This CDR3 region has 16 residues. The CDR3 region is CASSLVAQSSYNEQFF. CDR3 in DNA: TGCGCCAGCAGCTTGGTAGCCCAGAGCTCCTACAATGAGCAGTTCTTC.